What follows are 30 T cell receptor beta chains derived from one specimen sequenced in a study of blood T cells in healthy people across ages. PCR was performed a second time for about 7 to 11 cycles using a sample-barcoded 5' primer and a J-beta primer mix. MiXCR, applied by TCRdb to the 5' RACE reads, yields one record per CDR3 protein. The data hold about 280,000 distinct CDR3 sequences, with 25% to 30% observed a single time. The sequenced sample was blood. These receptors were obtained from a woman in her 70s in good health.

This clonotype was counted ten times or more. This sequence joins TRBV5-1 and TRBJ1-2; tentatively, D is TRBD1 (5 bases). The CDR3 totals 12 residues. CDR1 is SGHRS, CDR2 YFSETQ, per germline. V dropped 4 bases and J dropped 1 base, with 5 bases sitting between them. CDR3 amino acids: CASSDSNYGYTF. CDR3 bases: TGCGCCAGCAGCGACAGTAACTATGGCTACACCTTC.

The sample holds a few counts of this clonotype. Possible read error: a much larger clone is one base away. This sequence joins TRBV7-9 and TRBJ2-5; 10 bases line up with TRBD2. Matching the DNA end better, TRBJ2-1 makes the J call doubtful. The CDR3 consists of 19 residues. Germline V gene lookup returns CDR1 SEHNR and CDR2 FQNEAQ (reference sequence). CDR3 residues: CASSFVPGLAGAAYNGQFF. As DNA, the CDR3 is TGTGCCAGCAGCTTCGTCCCCGGGCTAGCGGGAGCAGCCTACAATGGGCAGTTCTTC.

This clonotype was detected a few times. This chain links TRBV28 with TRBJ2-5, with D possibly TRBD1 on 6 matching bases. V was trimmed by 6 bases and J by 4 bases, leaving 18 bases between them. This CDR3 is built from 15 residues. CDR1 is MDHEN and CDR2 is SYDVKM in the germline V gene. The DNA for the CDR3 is TGTGCCAGCAGCCCTACAGGGACGGTCAGAGAGACCCAGTACTTC. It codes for CASSPTGTVRETQYF. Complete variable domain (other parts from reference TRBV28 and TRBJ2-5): DVKVTQSSRYLVKRTGEKVFLECVQDMDHENMFWYRQDPGLGLRLIYFSYDVKMKEKGDIPEGYSVSREKKERFSLILESASTNQTSMYLCASSPTGTVRETQYFGPGTRLLVL.

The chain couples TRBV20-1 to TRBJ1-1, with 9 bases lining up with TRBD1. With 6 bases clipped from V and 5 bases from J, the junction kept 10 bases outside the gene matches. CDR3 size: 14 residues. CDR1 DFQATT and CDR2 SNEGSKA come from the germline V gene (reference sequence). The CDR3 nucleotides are TGCAGTGCGCGCACGCCGGACAGGGGTACTGAAGCTTTCTTT. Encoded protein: CSARTPDRGTEAFF.

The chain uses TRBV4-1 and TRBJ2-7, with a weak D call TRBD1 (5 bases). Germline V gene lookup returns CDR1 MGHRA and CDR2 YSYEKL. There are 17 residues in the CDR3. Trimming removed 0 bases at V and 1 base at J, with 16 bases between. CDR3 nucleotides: TGCGCCAGCAGCCAAGATAATAGTGGGGCGGCTTCCTACGAGCAGTACTTC. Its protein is CASSQDNSGAASYEQYF.

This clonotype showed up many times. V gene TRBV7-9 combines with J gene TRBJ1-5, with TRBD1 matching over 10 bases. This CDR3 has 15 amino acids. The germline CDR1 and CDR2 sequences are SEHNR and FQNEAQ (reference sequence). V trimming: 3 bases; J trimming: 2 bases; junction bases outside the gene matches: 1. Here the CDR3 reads CASSFGQGGNQPQHF. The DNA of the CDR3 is TGTGCCAGCAGCTTCGGACAGGGGGGCAATCAGCCCCAGCATTTT.

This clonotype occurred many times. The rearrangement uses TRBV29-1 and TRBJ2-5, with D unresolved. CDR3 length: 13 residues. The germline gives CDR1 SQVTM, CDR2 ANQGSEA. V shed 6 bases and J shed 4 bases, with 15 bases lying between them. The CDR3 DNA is TGCAGCGTGGTAGATACATCCCCAGAGACCCAGTACTTC. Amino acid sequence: CSVVDTSPETQYF.

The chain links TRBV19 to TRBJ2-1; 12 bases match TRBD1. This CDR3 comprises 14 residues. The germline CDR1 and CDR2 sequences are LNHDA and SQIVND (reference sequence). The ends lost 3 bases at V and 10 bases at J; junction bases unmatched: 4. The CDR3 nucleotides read TGTGCCAGTAGTATGGGGGACAGGGGGCTCGAGCAGTTCTTC. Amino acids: CASSMGDRGLEQFF.

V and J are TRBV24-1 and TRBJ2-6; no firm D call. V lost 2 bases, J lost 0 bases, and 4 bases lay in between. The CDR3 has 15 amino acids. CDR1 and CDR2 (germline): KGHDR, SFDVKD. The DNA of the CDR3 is TGTGCCACCAGTGATTCGAGCTCTGGGGCCAACGTCCTGACTTTC. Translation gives CATSDSSSGANVLTF.

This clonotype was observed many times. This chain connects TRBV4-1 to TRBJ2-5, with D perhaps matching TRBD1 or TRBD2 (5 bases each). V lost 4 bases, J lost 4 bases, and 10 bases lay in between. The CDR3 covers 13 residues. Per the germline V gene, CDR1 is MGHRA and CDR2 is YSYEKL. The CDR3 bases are TGCGCCAGCAGCCGCCTGAGGGGAGAGACCCAGTACTTC. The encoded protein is CASSRLRGETQYF.

The CDR3 is CASSSGRVQPQHF. CDR3 coding DNA: TGTGCCAGCAGTAGCGGGAGGGTTCAGCCCCAGCATTTT. The chain links TRBV7-9 to TRBJ1-5; no definite D call. V was trimmed by 6 bases and J by 6 bases, leaving 12 bases between them. The CDR3 is 13 residues long. Per germline, CDR1 SEHNR and CDR2 FQNEAQ (reference sequence).

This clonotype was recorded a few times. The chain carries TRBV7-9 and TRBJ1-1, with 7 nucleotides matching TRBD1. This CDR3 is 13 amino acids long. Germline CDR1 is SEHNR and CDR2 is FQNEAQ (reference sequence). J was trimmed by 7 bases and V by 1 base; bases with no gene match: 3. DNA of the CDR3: TGTGCCAGCAGCTTAGTCCAGGGGGGTGAAGCTTTCTTT. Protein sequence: CASSLVQGGEAFF.

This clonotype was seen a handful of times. The CDR3 DNA sequence: TGTGCCAGCAGCTTAGTGTTGGATGGGTACGAGCAGTACTTC. It yields the protein CASSLVLDGYEQYF. The chain joins TRBV7-8 to TRBJ2-5; D is undetermined. The J call is in doubt because the DNA end fits TRBJ2-7 better. From germline, CDR1 is SGHVS and CDR2 FQNEAQ. This CDR3 has 14 residues.

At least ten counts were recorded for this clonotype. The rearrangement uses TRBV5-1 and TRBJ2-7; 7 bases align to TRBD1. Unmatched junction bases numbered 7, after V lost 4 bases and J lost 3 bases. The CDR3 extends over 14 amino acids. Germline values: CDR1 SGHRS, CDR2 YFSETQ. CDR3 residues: CASSPSGQFYEQYF. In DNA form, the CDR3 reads TGCGCCAGCAGCCCTTCGGGACAGTTCTACGAGCAGTACTTC. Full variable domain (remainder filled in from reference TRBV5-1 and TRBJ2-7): KAGVTQTPRYLIKTRGQQVTLSCSPISGHRSVSWYQQTPGQGLQFLFEYFSETQRNKGNFPGRFSGRQFSNSRSEMNVSTLELGDSALYLCASSPSGQFYEQYFGPGTRLTVT.

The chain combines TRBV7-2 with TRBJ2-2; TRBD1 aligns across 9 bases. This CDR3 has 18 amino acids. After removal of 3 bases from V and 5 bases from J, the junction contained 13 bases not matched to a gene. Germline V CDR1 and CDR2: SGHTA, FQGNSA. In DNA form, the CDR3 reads TGTGCCAGCAGCTTTGTGGGGACAGGGAGGGGTCGAACCGGGGAGCTGTTTTTT. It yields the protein CASSFVGTGRGRTGELFF.

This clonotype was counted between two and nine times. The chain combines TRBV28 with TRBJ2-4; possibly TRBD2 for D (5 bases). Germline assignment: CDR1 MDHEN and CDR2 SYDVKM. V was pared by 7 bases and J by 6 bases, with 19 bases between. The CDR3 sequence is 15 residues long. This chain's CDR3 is CASNPSALGGNIQYF. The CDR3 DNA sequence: TGTGCCAGCAACCCCAGCGCCCTAGGAGGAAACATTCAGTACTTC.

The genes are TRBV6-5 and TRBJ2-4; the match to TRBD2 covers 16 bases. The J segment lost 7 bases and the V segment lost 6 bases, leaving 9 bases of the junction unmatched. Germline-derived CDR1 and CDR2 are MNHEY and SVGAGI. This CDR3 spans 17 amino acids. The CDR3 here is CASRLGGLAGGGNIQYF. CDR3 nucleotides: TGTGCCAGCAGGCTAGGGGGACTAGCGGGAGGGGGGAACATTCAGTACTTC.

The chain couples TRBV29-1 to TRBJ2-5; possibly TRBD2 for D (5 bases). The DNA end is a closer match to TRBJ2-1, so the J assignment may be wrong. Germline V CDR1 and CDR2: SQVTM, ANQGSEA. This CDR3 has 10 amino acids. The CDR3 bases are TGCAGCGCTCGAAAGGACTTCCAGTTCTTC. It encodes CSARKDFQFF.

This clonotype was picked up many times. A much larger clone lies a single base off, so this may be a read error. CDR3 sequence reads: CASSHRVDGYPF. DNA for the CDR3: TGCGCCAGCAGCCACAGGGTAGACGGCTACCCCTTC. The V gene is TRBV4-1, the J gene TRBJ1-2, with a weak D call TRBD1 (5 bases). The CDR3 is made up of 12 amino acids. CDR1 is MGHRA, CDR2 YSYEKL, per germline.

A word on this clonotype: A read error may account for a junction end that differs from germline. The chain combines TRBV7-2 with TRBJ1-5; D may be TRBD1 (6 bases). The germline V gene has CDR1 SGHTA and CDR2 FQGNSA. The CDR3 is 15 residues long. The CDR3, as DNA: TGTGCTAGCAGCCCTCCGGGGGGGCCGGGACAGCCCCAGCATTTT. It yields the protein CASSPPGGPGQPQHF.

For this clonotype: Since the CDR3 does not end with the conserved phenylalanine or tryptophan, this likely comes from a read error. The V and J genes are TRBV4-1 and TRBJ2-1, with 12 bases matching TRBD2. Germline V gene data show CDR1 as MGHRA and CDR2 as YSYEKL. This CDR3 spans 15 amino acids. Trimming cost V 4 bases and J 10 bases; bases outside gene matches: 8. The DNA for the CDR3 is TGCGCCAGCAGCCTTTGGACTAGCGGGAACCCCGAGCAGTTCATC. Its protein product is CASSLWTSGNPEQFI.

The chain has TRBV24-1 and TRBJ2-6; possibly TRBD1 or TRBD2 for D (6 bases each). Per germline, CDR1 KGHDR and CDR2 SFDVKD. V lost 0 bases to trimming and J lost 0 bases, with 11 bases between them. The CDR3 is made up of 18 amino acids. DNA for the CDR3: TGTGCCACCAGTGATTTGGCGGGACACTCCTCTGGGGCCAACGTCCTGACTTTC. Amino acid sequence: CATSDLAGHSSGANVLTF.

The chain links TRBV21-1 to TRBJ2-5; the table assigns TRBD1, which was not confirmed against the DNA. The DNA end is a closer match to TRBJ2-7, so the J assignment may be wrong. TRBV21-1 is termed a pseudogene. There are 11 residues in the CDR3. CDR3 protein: CASVTGVEQYF. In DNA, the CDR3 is TGTGCCAGCGTCACAGGGGTCGAGCAGTACTTC.

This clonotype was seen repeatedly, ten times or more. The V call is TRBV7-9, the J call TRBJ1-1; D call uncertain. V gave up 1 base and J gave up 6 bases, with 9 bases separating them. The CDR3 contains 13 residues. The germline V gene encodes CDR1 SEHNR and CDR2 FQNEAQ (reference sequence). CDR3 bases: TGTGCCAGCAGCTTAGAAGGCTCCTCTGAAGCTTTCTTT. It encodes CASSLEGSSEAFF.

The CDR3 DNA is TGTGCCAGCTCCCCGCGGCAGGCGGGTGAAAAACTGTTTTTT. Its translation: CASSPRQAGEKLFF. This chain connects TRBV2 to TRBJ1-4; D is unresolved. CDR3 length: 14 amino acids. The V gene lost 8 bases and the J gene lost 7 bases, with 17 bases spanning the gap. Germline V gives CDR1 SNHLY, CDR2 FYNNEI.

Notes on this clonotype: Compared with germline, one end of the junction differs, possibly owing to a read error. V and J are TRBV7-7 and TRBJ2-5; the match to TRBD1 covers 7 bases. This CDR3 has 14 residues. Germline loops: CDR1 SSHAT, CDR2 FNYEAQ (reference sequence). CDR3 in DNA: TGTGCTAGCAGCCCAAGACAGGGTTCGGAGACCCAGTACTTC. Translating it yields CASSPRQGSETQYF. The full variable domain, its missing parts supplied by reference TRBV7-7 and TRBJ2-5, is GAGVSQSPRYKVTKRGQDVTLRCDPISSHATLYWYQQALGQGPEFLTYFNYEAQPDKSGLPSDRFSAERPEGSISTLTIQRTEQRDSAMYRCASSPRQGSETQYFGPGTRLLVL.

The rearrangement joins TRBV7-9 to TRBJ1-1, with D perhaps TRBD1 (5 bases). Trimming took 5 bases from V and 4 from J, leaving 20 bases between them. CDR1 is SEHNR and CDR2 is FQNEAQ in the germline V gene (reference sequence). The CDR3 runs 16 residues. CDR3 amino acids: CASSPTGRGGGTEAFF. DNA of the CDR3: TGTGCCAGCAGCCCCACAGGACGCGGGGGGGGCACTGAAGCTTTCTTT.

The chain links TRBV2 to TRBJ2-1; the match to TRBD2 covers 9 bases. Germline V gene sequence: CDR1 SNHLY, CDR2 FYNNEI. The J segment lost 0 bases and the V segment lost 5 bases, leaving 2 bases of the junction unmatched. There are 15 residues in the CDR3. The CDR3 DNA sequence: TGTGCCAGCAGTAGCGGGAGGCTCTCCTACAATGAGCAGTTCTTC. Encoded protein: CASSSGRLSYNEQFF.

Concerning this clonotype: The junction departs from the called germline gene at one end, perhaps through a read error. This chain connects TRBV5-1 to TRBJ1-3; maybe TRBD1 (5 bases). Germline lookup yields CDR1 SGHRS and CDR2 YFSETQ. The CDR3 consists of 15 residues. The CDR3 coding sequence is TGCGCCAGCAGCCCGCGGGCAGGGACTGGAAACACCGTATATTTT. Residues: CASSPRAGTGNTVYF.

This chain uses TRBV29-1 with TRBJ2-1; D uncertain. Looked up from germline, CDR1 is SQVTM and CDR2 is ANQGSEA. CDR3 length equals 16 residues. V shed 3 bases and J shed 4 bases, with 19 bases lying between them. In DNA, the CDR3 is TGCAGCGTTGATCAGGTCGGGCGGAAGGTTTACAATGAGCAGTTCTTC. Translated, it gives CSVDQVGRKVYNEQFF.